These 19 T cell receptor beta chains were all obtained from the same sample, sequenced in a study of T cell changes during pregnancy in multiple sclerosis. Clones were sequenced by immunoSEQ multiplex PCR, and TCRdb holds only the in-frame ones, with some missing. Of about 80,000 clones listed, just over 90% are singletons. Source: peripheral blood, taken before pregnancy. The receptor set was obtained from a female donor with multiple sclerosis, enrolled in a pregnancy study.

The chain couples TRBV28 to TRBJ2-1; 11 bases align to TRBD2. The V and J ends lost 6 bases and 2 bases, in that order; junction bases with no gene match: 6. In germline, CDR1 is MDHEN, CDR2 SYDVKM. The length of the CDR3 is 16 residues. CDR3 DNA sequence: TGTGCCAGCAGACCACTAGCGGGAGCCACCTACAATGAGCAGTTCTTC. This gives the protein CASRPLAGATYNEQFF.

This chain links TRBV19 with TRBJ2-7, with 9 bases aligning to TRBD1. With V trimmed by 6 bases and J by 2 bases, 5 bases remained unmatched. CDR3 length: 14 residues. Germline CDR1 is LNHDA and CDR2 is SQIVND (reference sequence). CDR3 region: CASSRTGVPYEQYF. The CDR3 nucleotides read TGTGCCAGTAGCAGGACAGGGGTCCCCTACGAGCAGTACTTC.

The chain employs TRBV13 and TRBJ1-1; maybe TRBD1 (5 bases). V lost 7 bases and J 1 base, leaving 10 bases between the germline ends. This CDR3 contains 13 residues. Germline CDR1 PRHDT, CDR2 FYEKMQ (reference sequence). This CDR3 reads CASTLGGNTEAFF. CDR3 sequence (DNA): TGTGCCAGCACCTTGGGGGGGAACACTGAAGCTTTCTTT.

The chain couples TRBV30 to TRBJ1-2, with D unresolved. The CDR3 is 12 amino acids. The V end lost 2 bases, the J end lost 4 bases, and 8 bases lay between the germline ends. Germline loops: CDR1 GTSNPN, CDR2 SVGIG (reference sequence). CDR3 sequence (DNA): TGTGCCTGGAGTCAACTTACCTATGGCTACACCTTC. Translating it yields CAWSQLTYGYTF.

The rearrangement links TRBV29-1 to TRBJ2-7; 8 positions agree with TRBD2. The CDR3 is 15 residues long. With V trimmed by 2 bases and J by 2 bases, 8 bases remained unmatched. Germline values: CDR1 SQVTM, CDR2 ANQGSEA. In DNA, the CDR3 is TGCAGCGTTGAATCGGTGGGACTAGGACCCTACGAGCAGTACTTC. This translates into CSVESVGLGPYEQYF.

The chain combines TRBV2 with TRBJ1-2, with 9 bases fitting TRBD1. Trimming took 7 bases from V and 6 from J; bases not matched to a gene: 12. This CDR3 spans 15 amino acids. Germline V gene data show CDR1 as SNHLY and CDR2 as FYNNEI. The CDR3: CASNLAGQGTDGYTF. CDR3 bases: TGTGCCAGCAACCTCGCGGGACAGGGAACCGATGGCTACACCTTC.

The V call is TRBV7-8, the J call TRBJ2-7, with TRBD2 matching 9 bases. In germline, CDR1 is SGHVS, CDR2 FQNEAQ. The CDR3 loop spans 15 amino acids. J lost 2 bases, V lost 8 bases, and 10 bases had no gene match. The CDR3 DNA is TGTGCCAGCTATCCGATAGCGGGAGAACCCTACGAGCAGTACTTC. Protein: CASYPIAGEPYEQYF. Full variable domain (remainder filled in from reference TRBV7-8 and TRBJ2-7): GAGVSQSPRYKVAKRGQDVALRCDPISGHVSLFWYQQALGQGPEFLTYFQNEAQLDKSGLPSDRFFAERPEGSVSTLKIQRTQQEDSAVYLCASYPIAGEPYEQYFGPGTRLTVT.

Note on this clone: One end of the junction does not line up with germline, which may come from a read error. The V and J genes are TRBV4-2 and TRBJ1-5; TRBD1 might be the D (5 bases). In germline, CDR1 is LGHNA, CDR2 YNFKEQ. CDR3 length: 18 residues. The CDR3 DNA reads as TGTGCCAGCACCCAAAGCCCCCTTCAGGGTGGAGGCAATCAGCCCCAGCATTTT. The encoded protein is CASTQSPLQGGGNQPQHF.

A single count supports this clone. The V and J genes are TRBV21-1 and TRBJ2-1; the table's D gene call, TRBD2, was not cross checked with the DNA. TRBV21-1 is a pseudogene segment. The CDR3 consists of 16 residues. CDR3 DNA sequence: TGTGCCAGCAGCAAAGATCCGCGGTGCTCCTACAATGAGCAGTTCTTC. Translation gives CASSKDPRCSYNEQFF.

About this clone: Germline is not matched at one junction end, which may reflect a read error. The rearrangement joins TRBV29-1 to TRBJ2-2; a weak D match, TRBD1 (5 bases). Germline CDR1 is SQVTM and CDR2 is ANQGSEA. The CDR3 runs 13 residues. The CDR3 loop reads CSVAGSNPGELFF. The CDR3 region has the DNA TGCAGCGTTGCAGGGTCGAACCCCGGGGAGCTGTTTTTT.

The chain is built from TRBV29-1 and TRBJ1-5, with no clear D. Germline values: CDR1 SQVTM, CDR2 ANQGSEA. The CDR3 is 13 amino acids. The V and J ends lost 5 bases and 3 bases respectively, with 11 bases between them. The CDR3 protein is CSVLWEPNQPQHF. CDR3 nucleotide sequence: TGCAGCGTTCTGTGGGAGCCCAATCAGCCCCAGCATTTT. The full variable domain, in which reference TRBV29-1 and TRBJ1-5 provide the parts outside the CDR3, is SAVISQKPSRDICQRGTSLTIQCQVDSQVTMMFWYRQQPGQSLTLIATANQGSEATYESGFVIDKFPISRPNLTFSTLTVSNMSPEDSSIYLCSVLWEPNQPQHFGDGTRLSIL.

CDR3 bases: TGTGCCAGCAGCTTACTACTAGCGACTAACACCGGGGAGCTGTTTTTT. Translating it yields CASSLLLATNTGELFF. The V call is TRBV7-9, the J call TRBJ2-2, with 7 bases that match TRBD2. J gave up 2 bases and V 2 bases, and 5 bases lay outside the gene matches. This CDR3 is built from 16 residues. The germline V gene has CDR1 SEHNR and CDR2 FQNEAQ (reference sequence).

The CDR3 nucleotides read TGTGCCAGTAGGGGACAGGGGGCCGGGGAGCTGTTTTTT. Residues: CASRGQGAGELFF. V gene TRBV19 combines with J gene TRBJ2-2; 11 bases agree with TRBD1. The V segment lost 6 bases and the J segment 6 bases; nucleotides outside the gene matches: 0. The CDR3 has 13 amino acids. Germline assignment: CDR1 LNHDA and CDR2 SQIVND (reference sequence).

The V call is TRBV5-6, the J call TRBJ1-5; 9 bases fit TRBD1. Germline values: CDR1 SGHDT, CDR2 YYEEEE. This CDR3 contains 18 residues. V dropped 4 bases and J dropped 3; count of bases not matched to a gene: 14. The chain's CDR3 is CASSLGQGADFFNQPQHF. CDR3 in DNA: TGTGCCAGCAGCCTGGGACAGGGCGCAGATTTTTTCAATCAGCCCCAGCATTTT.

The rearrangement joins TRBV6-6 to TRBJ2-7; 7 bases map to TRBD2. The V gene end was trimmed by 6 bases and the J gene end by 7 bases; junction bases not matched to a gene: 12. The germline gives CDR1 MNHNY, CDR2 SVGAGI (reference sequence). This CDR3 region has 14 residues. The CDR3 here is CASRGGLKLGEQYF. CDR3 sequence (DNA): TGTGCCAGCAGGGGGGGACTAAAGCTGGGAGAGCAGTACTTC.

This clone was seen once. This sequence joins TRBV18 and TRBJ1-3; 7 nucleotides match TRBD1. From germline, CDR1 is KGHSH and CDR2 LQKENI. The junction had 9 bases not matched to a gene; V was cut back by 4 bases and J by 0 bases. The CDR3 runs 17 residues. CDR3 bases: TGTGCCAGCTCACGCCGATCAGACAGGGCCTCTGGAAACACCATATATTTT. Translated, it gives CASSRRSDRASGNTIYF.

The rearrangement links TRBV5-1 to TRBJ1-4; possible D gene TRBD1, 6 bases. Trimming removed 1 base from V and 10 bases from J, with 14 bases in between. This CDR3 contains 14 residues. CDR1 and CDR2 from the germline V gene are SGHRS and YFSETQ. The DNA for the CDR3 is TGCGCCAGCAGCTTGCAGGGGTCCGGGGCAAAACTGTTTTTT. Residues: CASSLQGSGAKLFF.

This clone was observed a single time. This chain connects TRBV2 to TRBJ2-6; 7 positions match TRBD1. V shed 5 bases, J shed 3 bases, and the junction held 10 bases outside the gene matches. CDR3 length: 17 amino acids. Germline V CDR1 and CDR2: SNHLY, FYNNEI. As DNA, the CDR3 is TGTGCCAGCAGTCTTAGCCCAACAGGGGTTGGGGCCAACGTCCTGACTTTC. Its protein product is CASSLSPTGVGANVLTF.

This clone was recorded once. This chain connects TRBV2 to TRBJ1-1; no clear D. Germline values: CDR1 SNHLY, CDR2 FYNNEI. There are 12 residues in the CDR3. Trimming shortened V by 6 bases and J by 1 base, and 6 bases separated the two germline ends. The CDR3 DNA reads as TGTGCCAGCAGGCGACAGAACACTGAAGCTTTCTTT. This codes for CASRRQNTEAFF.